This T cell receptor (beta chain) is from a study of T cell responses to AZD1222 COVID-19 vaccine. Study-level results: Researchers report vaccine-associated CD4 TCRs spanning spike, with dominance at 160-218 and 743-854.

Sequencing was performed with immunoSEQ multiplex PCR; in TCRdb, only in-frame clones are kept and a portion is missing. The table records just over 150,000 clones, less than 90% of them present only once. As to this clone: Its specificity is unknown.

CDR3 size: 16 residues. J lost 2 bases, V lost 6 bases, and 6 bases had no gene match. CDR1 is KGHSH, CDR2 LQKENI, per germline. V usage is TRBV18 and J usage is TRBJ1-5; 11 bases agree with TRBD1. The material was peripheral blood, obtained after recovery from COVID-19. The clonotype originates from an adult who had recovered from COVID-19. CDR3: CASSPGTGGGNQPQHF. The CDR3, as DNA: TGTGCCAGCTCCCCCGGGACAGGGGGTGGCAATCAGCCCCAGCATTTT.